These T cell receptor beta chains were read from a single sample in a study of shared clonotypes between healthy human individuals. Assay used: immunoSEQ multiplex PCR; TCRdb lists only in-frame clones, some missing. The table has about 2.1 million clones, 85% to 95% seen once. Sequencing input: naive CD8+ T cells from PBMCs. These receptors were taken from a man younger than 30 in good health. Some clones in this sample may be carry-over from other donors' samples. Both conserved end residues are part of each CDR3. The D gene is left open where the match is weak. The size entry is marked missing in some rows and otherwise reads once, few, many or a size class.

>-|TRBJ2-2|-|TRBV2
TGTGCCAGCAGTGAAGCGCTTGGCGCGGCCGGGGAGCTGTTTTTT
CASSEALGAAGELFF
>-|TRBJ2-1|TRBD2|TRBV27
TGTGCCAGCAGTTCCTTTTTCGGGGGGGCTGGGGGCAATGAGCAGTTCTTC
CASSSFFGGAGGNEQFF
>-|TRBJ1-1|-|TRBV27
TGTGCCAGCAGTTTAGGGGACTGGGCTGAAGCTTTCTTT
CASSLGDWAEAFF
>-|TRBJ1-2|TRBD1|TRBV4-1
TGCGCCAGCAGCCAAGATGCACTGGACAGGAGCTATGGCTACACCTTC
CASSQDALDRSYGYTF
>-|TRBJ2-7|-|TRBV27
TGTGCCAGCAGCCCGGACTGGAGCTCCTACGAGCAGTACTTC
CASSPDWSSYEQYF
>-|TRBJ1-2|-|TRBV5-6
TGTGCCAGCAGCTTGGGGGACGCGGTCTTATATTATGGCTACACCTTC
CASSLGDAVLYYGYTF
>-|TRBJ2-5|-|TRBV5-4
TGTGCCAGCAGCTTGGGGGGGTGGCAAGAGACCCAGTACTTC
CASSLGGWQETQYF
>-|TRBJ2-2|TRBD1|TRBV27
TGTGCCAGCAGTCCCACCCCGGGACAGGGGTTGACAGGGGAGCTGTTTTTT
CASSPTPGQGLTGELFF
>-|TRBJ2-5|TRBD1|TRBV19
TGTGCCAGTAGCACCATCCGGACAGGAAAGACCCAGTACTTC
CASSTIRTGKTQYF
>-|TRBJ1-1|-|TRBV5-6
TGTGCCAGCAGCTTAGGATACAGGGAAACTTTCTTT
CASSLGYRETFF
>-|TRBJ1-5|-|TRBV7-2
TGTGCCAGCAGCTTCGGGACGTTCAATCAGCCCCAGCATTTT
CASSFGTFNQPQHF
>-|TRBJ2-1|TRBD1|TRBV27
TGTGCCAGCACAGACAGGGGTGCCTACAATGAGCAGTTCTTC
CASTDRGAYNEQFF
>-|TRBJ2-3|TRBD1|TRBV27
TGTGCCAGCACCCCGGGACAGATTCCGATACGAGCAGATACGCAGTATTTT
CASTPGQIPIRADTQYF
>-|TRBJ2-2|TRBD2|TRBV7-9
TGTGCCAGCAGCCCGAAGCGGGAGGGCCTCACCGGGGAGCTGTTTTTT
CASSPKREGLTGELFF
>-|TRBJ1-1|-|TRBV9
TGTGCCAGCAGCTCCCGGGACACTGAAGCTTTCTTT
CASSSRDTEAFF
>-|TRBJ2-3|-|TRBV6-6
TGTGCCAGCAGCCCCCGGGATACGCAGTATTTT
CASSPRDTQYF
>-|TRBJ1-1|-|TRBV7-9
TGTGCCAGCAGCTTAGGGCAGGGGACCACTGAAGCTTTCTTT
CASSLGQGTTEAFF
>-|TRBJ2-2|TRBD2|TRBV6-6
TGTGCCAGCCATCCTAGCGGGATTACCGGGGAGCTGTTTTTT
CASHPSGITGELFF
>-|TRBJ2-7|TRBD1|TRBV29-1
TGCAGCGTCCTGGGACAGGGGGTCTCCTACGAGCAGTACTTC
CSVLGQGVSYEQYF
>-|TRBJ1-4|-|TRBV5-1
TGCGCCAGCAGCTCAAGGTGGACGGACGCAACTAATGAAAAACTGTTTTTT
CASSSRWTDATNEKLFF
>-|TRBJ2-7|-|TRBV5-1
TGCGCCAGCAGCTTGGAAGTTGTTAGGCCACCAGGTAGGGAATACGAGCAGTACTTC
CASSLEVVRPPGREYEQYF
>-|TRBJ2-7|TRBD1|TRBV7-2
TGTGCCAGCAGCCCCACCGGGACAGGGGTCCCCGAGCAGTACTTC
CASSPTGTGVPEQYF
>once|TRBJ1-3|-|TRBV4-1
TGCGCCAGCAGCCCCTCCGGACAGTTAGGAGGAAACACCATATATTTT
CASSPSGQLGGNTIYF
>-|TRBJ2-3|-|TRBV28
TGTGCCAGCTCGCTAGCAAGGGACAGCACAGATACGCAGTATTTT
CASSLARDSTDTQYF
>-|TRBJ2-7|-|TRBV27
TGTGCCAGCAGTTTTACTTATAGCTACGAGCAGTACTTC
CASSFTYSYEQYF
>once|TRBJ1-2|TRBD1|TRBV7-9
TGTGCCAGCAGCACCCGGGACAGCCACTATGGCTACACCTTC
CASSTRDSHYGYTF
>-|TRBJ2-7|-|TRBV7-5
TGTGCCAGAAGCTTAGCGCTGGGGGATATCGCCTCCTACGAGCAGTACTTC
CARSLALGDIASYEQYF
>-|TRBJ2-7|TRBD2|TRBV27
TGTGCCAGCAGTCTACGGACTAGTTTCAACGAGCAGTACTTC
CASSLRTSFNEQYF
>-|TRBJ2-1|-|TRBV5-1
TGCGCCAGCAGCTTAGGGGGTCTCGACTCCTACAATGAGCAGTTCTTC
CASSLGGLDSYNEQFF
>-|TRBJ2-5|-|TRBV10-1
TGCGCCAGCTCCCCGGGGAGGGGGTCTGGGGAGACCCAGTACTTC
CASSPGRGSGETQYF
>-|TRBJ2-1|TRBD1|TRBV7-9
TGTGCCGGCCGGGACAGGGGGCCGAATGAGCAGTTCTTC
CAGRDRGPNEQFF
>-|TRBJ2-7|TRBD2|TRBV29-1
TGCAGCGTTATAACGGGACTAGCGGGAGGCGAGCAGTACTTC
CSVITGLAGGEQYF
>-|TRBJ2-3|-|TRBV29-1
TGCAGCGGAATATTTCGGAGCACAGATACGCAGTATTTT
CSGIFRSTDTQYF
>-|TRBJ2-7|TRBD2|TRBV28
TGTGCCAGCAGTCTTAGCGGGAGGGTATACGAGCAGTACTTC
CASSLSGRVYEQYF
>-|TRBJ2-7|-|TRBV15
TGTGCCACCAGCAGAGATCCGGAGAGCTCCTACGAGCAGTACTTC
CATSRDPESSYEQYF
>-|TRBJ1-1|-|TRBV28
TGTGCCAGCAACCCCCCAGGGGAAGCTTTCTTT
CASNPPGEAFF
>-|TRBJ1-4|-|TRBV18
TGTGCCAGCTCACCACCGGGGGGCCGGGGTGAAAAACTGTTTTTT
CASSPPGGRGEKLFF
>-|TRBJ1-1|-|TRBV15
TGTGCCACCAGCACGAACACTGAAGCTTTCTTT
CATSTNTEAFF
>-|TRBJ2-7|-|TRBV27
TGTGCCAGCAGTTTATTGGGGACAACCTACGAGCAGTACTTC
CASSLLGTTYEQYF
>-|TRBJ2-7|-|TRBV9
TGTGCCAGCAGCGTAGGTGTCAGGTACGAGCAGTACTTC
CASSVGVRYEQYF
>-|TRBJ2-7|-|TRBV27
TGTGCCAGCAGTTTAAGAGGTCCCTACGAGCAGTACTTC
CASSLRGPYEQYF
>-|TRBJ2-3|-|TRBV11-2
TGTGCCAGCCGTAGGACAGCAACGCAGTATTTT
CASRRTATQYF
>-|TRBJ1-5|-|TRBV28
TGTGCCAGCAGTGCGGCCAGTTATAGCAATCAGCCCCAGCATTTT
CASSAASYSNQPQHF
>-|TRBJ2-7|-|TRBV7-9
TGTGCCAGCAGCCACCCCGACTCCCCCTACGAGCAGTACTTC
CASSHPDSPYEQYF
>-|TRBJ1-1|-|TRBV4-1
TGCGCCAGCAGCCAAGATTTGGTTGAAGCTTTCTTT
CASSQDLVEAFF
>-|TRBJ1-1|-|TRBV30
TGTGCCTGGAGTGGAGGGGGAAGCGGAACTGAAGCTTTCTTT
CAWSGGGSGTEAFF